The 31 T cell receptor beta chains presented below share a single source sample, sequenced in a study of Graves' ophthalmopathy and Graves' hyperthyroidism. TCR beta CDR3 amplification used RNA transcripts. HTBI-primed first-round RT-PCR preceded second-round multiplex PCR. TCRdb independently ran MiXCR on the multiplex PCR reads; one entry per CDR3 protein. The repertoire holds about 740,000 distinct CDR3 sequences, with roughly two fifths as singletons. Sequenced: peripheral blood. These receptors were collected from an adult man with Graves' ophthalmopathy.

This clonotype was detected a few times. The chain links TRBV19 to TRBJ1-1; 8 positions match TRBD1. The V and J ends lost 1 base and 4 bases, in that order; junction bases with no gene match: 14. The CDR3 runs to 18 residues. Germline CDR1 LNHDA, CDR2 SQIVND (reference sequence). CDR3 sequence: CASSIGPRQGTWGTEAFF. The CDR3 nucleotides are TGTGCCAGTAGTATAGGCCCGCGACAGGGGACTTGGGGCACTGAAGCTTTCTTT.

The genes are TRBV19 and TRBJ1-1; tentative D call: TRBD1 (6 bases). Trimming cost V 4 bases and J 3 bases, with 18 bases left between them. The CDR3 has 16 residues. Germline CDR1 reads LNHDA; CDR2 reads SQIVND (reference sequence). CDR3 DNA sequence: TGTGCCAGTAGTAAACGCGCAGGGGAAGGTTACACTGAAGCTTTCTTT. Protein: CASSKRAGEGYTEAFF.

The chain recombines TRBV11-2 with TRBJ1-1; 8 positions agree with TRBD1. V lost 5 bases to trimming and J lost 1 base; unmatched junction nucleotides: 6. This CDR3 region has 15 residues. Germline V CDR1 and CDR2: SGHAT, FQNNGV. Here the CDR3 DNA reads TGTGCCAGCAGCGCCGTTACAGGGGGGAACACTGAAGCTTTCTTT. Its protein product is CASSAVTGGNTEAFF.

The rearrangement uses TRBV7-9 and TRBJ1-6; D remains unclear. With 3 bases removed from V and 13 bases from J, the gap between germline ends came to 16 bases. CDR1 is SEHNR, CDR2 FQNEAQ, per germline (reference sequence). The CDR3 is made up of 14 amino acids. The CDR3 DNA reads TGTGCCAGCAGCTTGGAGGGCAGCAATCAGCCCCTCCACTTT. It is translated as CASSLEGSNQPLHF.

The CDR3 region has the DNA TGTGCCAGCAGTCGGACGGGACAGGTTTCCCCGTCTGTTTACGAGCAGTACTTC. Protein product: CASSRTGQVSPSVYEQYF. The chain uses TRBV2 and TRBJ2-7; 8 nucleotides match TRBD1. J lost 4 bases, V lost 5 bases, and 19 bases had no gene match. Germline CDR1 reads SNHLY; CDR2 reads FYNNEI. The length of the CDR3 is 18 residues.

The rearrangement links TRBV3-1 to TRBJ1-2; 9 nucleotides match TRBD1. In germline, CDR1 is LGHDT, CDR2 YNNKEL (reference sequence). CDR3 size: 12 residues. V lost 1 base and J lost 13; bases outside the gene matches: 4. The CDR3 sequence: CASSQGQGDLTF. DNA for the CDR3: TGTGCCAGCAGCCAAGGACAGGGGGACCTCACCTTC.

This clonotype was seen only a few times. The CDR3 region has the DNA TGTGCCAGCAGCAACGCGTTTAGCTCCTACGAGCAGTACTTC. This translates into CASSNAFSSYEQYF. This rearrangement joins TRBV5-6 to TRBJ2-7; no clear D gene. Trimming took off 4 bases at V and 0 bases at J, with 11 bases between the two ends. The CDR3 is 14 amino acids. Germline assignment: CDR1 SGHDT and CDR2 YYEEEE.

This chain links TRBV11-2 with TRBJ2-2; no reliable D call. V lost 2 bases and J lost 6, with 7 bases in between. Germline V gives CDR1 SGHAT, CDR2 FQNNGV. The CDR3 totals 13 residues. The CDR3 loop is CASSLFTAGELFF. CDR3 nucleotides: TGTGCCAGCAGCTTATTTACCGCCGGGGAGCTGTTTTTT.

In its sample, this clonotype was seen a few times. Possible read error: a much larger clone is one base away. The conserved closing phenylalanine or tryptophan is absent in this CDR3, likely reflecting a read error. The chain has TRBV15 and TRBJ1-5; D uncertain. Germline lookup yields CDR1 LNHNV and CDR2 YYDKDF (reference sequence). CDR3 length equals 12 residues. V lost 2 bases and J lost 3, with 2 bases in between. CDR3 sequence: CATSRPNQPQHL. The CDR3 DNA follows: TGTGCCACCAGCAGACCCAATCAGCCCCAGCATCTT.

This clonotype was counted only a few times. V usage is TRBV5-1 and J usage is TRBJ2-7, with TRBD2 matching 9 bases. CDR3 length equals 17 residues. Germline trimming cut 0 bases from V and 2 bases from J; bases unmatched to any gene: 9. Germline lookup yields CDR1 SGHRS and CDR2 YFSETQ. CDR3 in amino acids: CASSLEGGRASTYEQYF. The CDR3 bases are TGCGCCAGCAGCTTGGAAGGCGGGAGGGCCTCGACCTACGAGCAGTACTTC.

This clonotype has a handful of counts. The rearrangement joins TRBV29-1 to TRBJ2-7; TRBD1 might be the D (6 bases). TRBJ2-1 explains the end of the DNA better; the J call may be wrong. The germline V gene has CDR1 SQVTM and CDR2 ANQGSEA. This CDR3 has 12 amino acids. The CDR3 bases are TGCAGCGTCGGACCACAGGGTAATGAGCAGTTCTTC. This codes for CSVGPQGNEQFF.

This rearrangement joins TRBV7-9 to TRBJ2-5, with TRBD2 matching over 14 bases. This CDR3 region has 16 residues. Germline V gene data show CDR1 as SEHNR and CDR2 as FQNEAQ (reference sequence). Trimming removed 4 bases from V and 7 bases from J; junction bases left unmatched: 8. The CDR3 bases are TGTGCCAGCAGCTCCGGGACTAGCGGGAGATACGGGACCCAGTACTTC. Translated, it gives CASSSGTSGRYGTQYF.

This chain uses TRBV24-1 with TRBJ2-3; 8 nucleotides agree with TRBD1. This CDR3 is built from 16 residues. Germline loops: CDR1 KGHDR, CDR2 SFDVKD. After removal of 4 bases from V and 2 bases from J, the junction contained 7 bases not matched to a gene. The CDR3 DNA sequence: TGTGCCACCAGTGACTCGACAGGGGATAACACAGATACGCAGTATTTT. It encodes CATSDSTGDNTDTQYF.

The chain couples TRBV5-1 to TRBJ2-7; D may be TRBD2 (6 bases). V lost 4 bases and J 4 bases, leaving 12 bases between the germline ends. This CDR3 spans 13 amino acids. The V gene's germline CDR1 is SGHRS and CDR2 YFSETQ. CDR3 residues: CASSDGEVYEQYF. The CDR3 nucleotides are TGCGCCAGCAGCGACGGGGAGGTATACGAGCAGTACTTC.

The table lists this clonotype with a few counts. The V gene is TRBV29-1, the J gene TRBJ2-3; either TRBD1 or TRBD2 may supply D (6 bases each). Germline CDR1 and CDR2: SQVTM and ANQGSEA. Trimming left V 2 bases short and J 3 bases short, with 9 bases between. The CDR3 is made up of 13 amino acids. CDR3 DNA sequence: TGCAGCGTTGAAATAGGGGGGACAGATACGCAGTATTTT. Its protein product is CSVEIGGTDTQYF.

This sequence joins TRBV5-4 and TRBJ1-1; 10 bases fit TRBD1. V dropped 6 bases and J dropped 4; count of bases not matched to a gene: 6. Germline-derived CDR1 and CDR2 are SGHNT and YYREEE (reference sequence). This CDR3 spans 14 amino acids. CDR3 sequence reads: CASTDRGLGTEAFF. The CDR3 bases are TGTGCCAGCACCGACAGGGGGCTTGGCACTGAAGCTTTCTTT.

The chain has TRBV9 and TRBJ1-1; 7 bases are a match to TRBD1. V dropped 2 bases and J dropped 4; count of bases not matched to a gene: 5. Germline loops: CDR1 SGDLS, CDR2 YYNGEE. The CDR3 is 14 amino acids. CDR3 nucleotide sequence: TGTGCCAGCAGCGTGGAGGGGGCGACCACTGAAGCTTTCTTT. Its translation: CASSVEGATTEAFF.

The sample holds a few counts of this clonotype. A read error may produce the germline difference seen at one junction end. This sequence joins TRBV10-3 and TRBJ2-2; D ambiguous. The CDR3 length is 12 residues. Per germline, CDR1 ENHRY and CDR2 SYGVKD. CDR3 loop: CASSYGQGELFF. DNA for the CDR3: TGTGCCAGCAGTTACGGTCAGGGGGAGCTGTTTTTT.

The chain combines TRBV7-8 with TRBJ1-5, with TRBD1 identical over 9 bases. Per germline, CDR1 SGHVS and CDR2 FQNEAQ. The CDR3 spans 16 residues. The ends lost 4 bases at V and 2 bases at J; junction bases unmatched: 6. CDR3 DNA: TGTGCCAGCAGCTCCGGGACAGGGAACGGCAATCAGCCCCAGCATTTT. It codes for CASSSGTGNGNQPQHF.

Comment on this clonotype: A read error is likely, as this CDR3 ends without the conserved phenylalanine or tryptophan. CDR3 sequence: CASRRQGNTGELFL. The CDR3 DNA reads TGTGCCAGTAGGCGGCAGGGGAACACCGGGGAGCTGTTTCTT. The rearrangement links TRBV19 to TRBJ1-1; perhaps TRBD1 as D (5 bases). TRBJ2-2 explains the end of the DNA better; the J call may be wrong. Germline values: CDR1 LNHDA, CDR2 SQIVND (reference sequence). The CDR3 is made up of 14 amino acids.

The chain couples TRBV11-2 to TRBJ2-5; 7 nucleotides match TRBD1. The trim removed 3 bases at V and 5 bases at J, leaving 6 bases unmatched. Per germline, CDR1 SGHAT and CDR2 FQNNGV. The CDR3 has 14 amino acids. The CDR3 is CASSLGTDYETQYF. The CDR3 nucleotides are TGTGCCAGCAGCTTGGGGACAGATTACGAGACCCAGTACTTC.

CDR3 nucleotides: TGCAGCAGTCGGGGACAGTCATATAACTATGGCTACACCTTC. This gives the protein CSSRGQSYNYGYTF. The chain is built from TRBV29-1 and TRBJ1-2; 7 positions match TRBD1. The V gene's germline CDR1 is SQVTM and CDR2 ANQGSEA. V was clipped by 8 bases and J by 1 base; unmatched bases: 10. The CDR3 totals 14 residues.

This clonotype was detected many times. The V call is TRBV7-9, the J call TRBJ1-2; D possibly corresponds to TRBD1 (6 bases). V lost 5 bases and J lost 0, with 19 bases in between. CDR1 and CDR2 (germline): SEHNR, FQNEAQ (reference sequence). CDR3 length equals 17 residues. The CDR3 loop is CASSPRTAPMTNYGYTF. DNA of the CDR3: TGTGCCAGCAGCCCTCGGACAGCCCCCATGACTAACTATGGCTACACCTTC.

This sequence joins TRBV15 and TRBJ1-2, with D unresolved. The germline CDR1 and CDR2 sequences are LNHNV and YYDKDF (reference sequence). V gave up 3 bases and J gave up 4 bases, with 9 bases separating them. CDR3 length: 13 residues. The CDR3 DNA is TGTGCCACCAGCAGGGTTAACCCCTATGGCTACACCTTC. Its protein product is CATSRVNPYGYTF. Full variable domain (rest looked up from reference TRBV15 and TRBJ1-2): DAMVIQNPRYQVTQFGKPVTLSCSQTLNHNVMYWYQQKSSQAPKLLFHYYDKDFNNEADTPDNFQSRRPNTSFCFLDIRSPGLGDTAMYLCATSRVNPYGYTFGSGTRLTVV.

This clonotype was detected only a few times. This chain uses TRBV7-9 with TRBJ2-7; 8 bases fit TRBD1. Germline V gene sequence: CDR1 SEHNR, CDR2 FQNEAQ (reference sequence). This CDR3 spans 16 amino acids. J was trimmed by 7 bases and V by 5 bases; bases with no gene match: 16. The CDR3 bases are TGTGCCAGCAGCCAAGGTAGGACAGGGACCTCGGGGGAGCAGTACTTC. As protein: CASSQGRTGTSGEQYF.

This clonotype showed up just a few times. The V call is TRBV19, the J call TRBJ2-5; a possible D gene is TRBD1 (6 bases). V dropped 3 bases and J dropped 1 base, with 12 bases sitting between them. Looked up from germline, CDR1 is LNHDA and CDR2 is SQIVND (reference sequence). The CDR3 is 15 residues long. Here the CDR3 DNA reads TGTGCCAGTAGTATGTCACAGGGATTCCAAGAGACCCAGTACTTC. It translates to CASSMSQGFQETQYF.

This clonotype was found a few times. This chain connects TRBV7-3 to TRBJ2-2; 10 bases line up with TRBD1. Germline-derived CDR1 and CDR2 are SGHTA and FQGTGA. The CDR3 loop spans 18 amino acids. Trimming at V came to 5 bases and at J to 3 bases, leaving 12 bases not matched to a gene. The CDR3 spells CASSPTLPGQGHTGELFF. For the CDR3, the DNA is TGTGCCAGCAGCCCAACCCTCCCGGGACAGGGGCACACCGGGGAGCTGTTTTTT.

J is TRBJ1-4 and V is TRBV25-1; 8 bases fit TRBD1. With V trimmed by 5 bases and J by 6 bases, 2 bases remained unmatched. CDR1 MGHDK and CDR2 SYGVNS come from the germline V gene. CDR3 size: 13 residues. The CDR3 DNA sequence: TGTGCCAGCAGTAAGGGACAGGATGAAAAACTGTTTTTT. This codes for CASSKGQDEKLFF.

Note on this clonotype: The junction does not match germline at one end; this may be a read error. This chain uses TRBV11-2 with TRBJ2-5, with TRBD2 matching over 16 bases. The V gene's germline CDR1 is SGHAT and CDR2 FQNNGV. The CDR3 totals 16 residues. CDR3 loop: CASSSGLAGGRETQHF. In DNA form, the CDR3 reads TGTGCCAGCAGCTCGGGACTAGCGGGAGGGCGAGAGACCCAGCACTTC.

This clonotype was seen a few times. The chain has TRBV2 and TRBJ1-6; perhaps TRBD1 as D (5 bases). The CDR3 has 16 residues. Germline lookup yields CDR1 SNHLY and CDR2 FYNNEI. V was pared by 2 bases and J by 0 bases, with 8 bases between. CDR3 in amino acids: CASSEWGSSYNSPLHF. The CDR3 DNA sequence: TGTGCCAGCAGTGAATGGGGGAGCTCCTATAATTCACCCCTCCACTTT.

This clonotype occurred many times. V gene TRBV2 combines with J gene TRBJ2-5; 7 bases are a match to TRBD1. Germline V CDR1 and CDR2: SNHLY, FYNNEI. V shed 4 bases and J 2 bases; nucleotides not matched to a gene: 1. The CDR3 contains 13 residues. The CDR3 sequence: CASSGTGQETQYF. In nucleotides, the CDR3 is TGTGCCAGCAGTGGGACAGGACAAGAGACCCAGTACTTC.